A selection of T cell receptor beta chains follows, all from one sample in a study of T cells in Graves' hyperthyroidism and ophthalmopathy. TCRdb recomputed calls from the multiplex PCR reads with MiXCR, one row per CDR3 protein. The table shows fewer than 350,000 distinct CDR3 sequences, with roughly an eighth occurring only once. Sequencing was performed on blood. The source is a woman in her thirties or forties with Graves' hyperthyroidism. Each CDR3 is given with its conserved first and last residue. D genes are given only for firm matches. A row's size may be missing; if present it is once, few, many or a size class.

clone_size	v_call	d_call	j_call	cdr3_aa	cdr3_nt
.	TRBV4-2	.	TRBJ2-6	CASSPPTDTDSGANVLTF	TGTGCCAGCAGCCCTCCGACAGATACCGACTCTGGGGCCAACGTCCTGACTTTC
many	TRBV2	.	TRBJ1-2	CASGGLNYGYTF	TGTGCCAGCGGAGGTCTTAACTATGGCTACACCTTC
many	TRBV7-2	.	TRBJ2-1	CASKFASSYNEQFF	TGTGCCAGCAAGTTCGCCAGCTCCTACAATGAGCAGTTCTTC
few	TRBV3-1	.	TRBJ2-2	CASSQDPLVGSTGELFF	TGTGCCAGCAGCCAAGACCCCCTAGTGGGGAGTACCGGGGAGCTGTTTTTT
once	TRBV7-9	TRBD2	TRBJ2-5	CASALGEGWGIKETQYF	TGTGCCAGCGCCTTAGGGGAGGGGTGGGGCATTAAAGAGACCCAGTACTTC
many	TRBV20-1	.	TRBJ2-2	CSARRGIGELFF	TGCAGTGCCCGGAGGGGGATCGGGGAGCTGTTTTTT
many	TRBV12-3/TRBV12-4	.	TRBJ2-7	CASSLTQGPNEQYF	TGTGCCAGCAGTTTAACACAGGGCCCAAACGAGCAGTACTTC
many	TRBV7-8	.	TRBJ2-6	CASSLGRAGANVLTF	TGTGCCAGCAGCCTCGGCCGGGCTGGGGCCAACGTCCTGACTTTC
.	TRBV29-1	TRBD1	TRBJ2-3	CSVDRDRGADTQYF	TGCAGCGTGGACCGGGACAGGGGTGCTGATACGCAGTATTTT
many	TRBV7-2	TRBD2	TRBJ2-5	CASFIAGVGETQYF	TGTGCCAGCTTCATAGCGGGAGTGGGAGAGACCCAGTACTTC
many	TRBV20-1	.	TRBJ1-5	CSARSRELGYSNQPQHF	TGCAGTGCTAGATCCAGGGAATTAGGCTATAGCAATCAGCCCCAGCATTTT
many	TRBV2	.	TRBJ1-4	CASGEYEKLFF	TGTGCCAGCGGGGAGTATGAAAAACTGTTTTTT
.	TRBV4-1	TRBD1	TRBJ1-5	CASSYRQGGNQPQHF	TGCGCCAGCAGCTACCGACAGGGCGGCAATCAGCCCCAGCATTTT
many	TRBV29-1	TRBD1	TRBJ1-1	CSLSGTANTEAFF	TGCAGCCTATCCGGGACAGCGAACACTGAAGCTTTCTTT
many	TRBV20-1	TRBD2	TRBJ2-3	CSAPSSGTSVSNTQYF	TGCAGTGCTCCTAGCTCTGGGACTAGCGTGAGCAATACGCAGTATTTT
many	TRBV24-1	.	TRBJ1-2	CATSDSTGYTF	TGTGCCACCAGTGATTCTACTGGCTACACCTTC
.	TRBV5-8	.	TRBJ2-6	CASSREGAGANVLTF	TGTGCCAGCAGCCGAGAGGGAGCCGGGGCCAACGTCCTGACTTTC
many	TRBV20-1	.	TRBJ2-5	CSAILGGETQYF	TGCAGTGCCATCCTCGGGGGAGAGACCCAGTACTTC
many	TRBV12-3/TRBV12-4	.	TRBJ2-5	CASSFLGGTQYF	TGTGCCAGCAGTTTTCTGGGTGGGACCCAGTACTTC
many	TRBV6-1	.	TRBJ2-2	CASSEQRNTGELFF	TGTGCCAGCAGTGAACAGCGGAACACCGGGGAGCTGTTTTTT
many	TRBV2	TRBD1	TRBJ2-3	CASRAGGVSTDTQYF	TGTGCCAGCAGAGCAGGGGGCGTTAGCACAGATACGCAGTATTTT
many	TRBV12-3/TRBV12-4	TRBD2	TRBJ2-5	CASSPTSGVQETQYF	TGTGCCAGCAGCCCGACTAGCGGGGTACAAGAGACCCAGTACTTC
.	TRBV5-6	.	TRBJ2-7	CASSWGTAGEQYF	TGTGCCAGCAGCTGGGGGACAGCGGGCGAGCAGTACTTC
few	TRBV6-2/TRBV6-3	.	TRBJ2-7	CASRKTGGAYYEQYF	TGTGCCAGCAGGAAGACTGGCGGGGCATATTACGAGCAGTACTTC
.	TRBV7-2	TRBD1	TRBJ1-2	CASSISGTGIGYTF	TGTGCCAGCAGCATTAGTGGGACAGGGATTGGCTACACCTTC
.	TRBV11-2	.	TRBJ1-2	CASSLEVGNSLYGYTF	TGTGCCAGCAGCTTAGAGGTCGGGAACAGCCTCTATGGCTACACCTTC
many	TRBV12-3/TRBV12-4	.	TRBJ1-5	CASSRESNQPQHF	TGTGCCAGCAGCCGCGAGAGCAATCAGCCCCAGCATTTT
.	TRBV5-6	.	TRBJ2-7	CASSGGTEVYEQYF	TGTGCCAGCAGCGGGGGGACAGAAGTATACGAGCAGTACTTC
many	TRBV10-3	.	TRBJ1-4	CAISSGASGRGEKLFF	TGTGCCATCAGTTCCGGCGCTTCGGGAAGAGGTGAAAAACTGTTTTTT
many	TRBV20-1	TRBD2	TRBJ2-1	CSASSRLADNEQFF	TGCAGTGCTTCCAGCAGACTAGCGGACAATGAGCAGTTCTTC
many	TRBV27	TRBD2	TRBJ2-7	CASSLFSGRDYEQYF	TGTGCCAGCAGTTTATTTAGCGGGAGGGACTACGAGCAGTACTTC
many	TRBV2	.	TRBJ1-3	CASTGQPGNTIYF	TGTGCCAGCACCGGACAGCCTGGAAACACCATATATTTT
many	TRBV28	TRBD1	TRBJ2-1	CASSFGQGPEFF	TGTGCCAGCAGTTTCGGACAGGGGCCGGAGTTCTTC
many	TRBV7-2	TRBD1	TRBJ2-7	CASSTGQTYEQYF	TGTGCCAGCAGCACGGGACAGACCTACGAGCAGTACTTC
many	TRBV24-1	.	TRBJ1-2	CATSDLQFTERDYGYTF	TGTGCCACCAGTGATTTGCAATTCACAGAGCGGGACTATGGCTACACCTTC